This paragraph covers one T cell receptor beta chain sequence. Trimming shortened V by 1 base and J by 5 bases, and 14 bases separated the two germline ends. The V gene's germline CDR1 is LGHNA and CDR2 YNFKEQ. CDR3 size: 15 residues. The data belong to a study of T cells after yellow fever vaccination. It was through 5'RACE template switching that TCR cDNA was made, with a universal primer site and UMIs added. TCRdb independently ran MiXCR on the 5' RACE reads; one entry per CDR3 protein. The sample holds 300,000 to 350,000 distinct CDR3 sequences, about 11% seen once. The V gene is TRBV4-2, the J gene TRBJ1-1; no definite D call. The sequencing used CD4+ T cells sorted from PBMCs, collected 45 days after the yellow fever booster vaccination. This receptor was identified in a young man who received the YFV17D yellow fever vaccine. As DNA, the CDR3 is TGTGCCAGCAGCCAAGCTGGCCGGGTGGGGACTGAAGCTTTCTTT. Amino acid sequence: CASSQAGRVGTEAFF.